The 24 T cell receptor beta chains below were found in one sample sequenced in a study of CD8 T cells in ankylosing spondylitis. Notes on the study in general: It appeared that ankylosing spondylitis blood was characterized by a TCR beta motif of eight highly homologous variants.

Antigens for these TCRs are unknown. Each CDR3 protein gets one entry after TCRdb re-called the 5' RACE reads with MiXCR. The sample contains approximately 400,000 distinct CDR3 sequences, 26% of which appear only once. The sequencing input was blood, either unsorted or a sorted T cell fraction (not recorded which). These receptors originate from a male donor with ankylosing spondylitis.

This clonotype was counted a few times. The CDR3 region is CATSRKKYNEQFF. In DNA form, the CDR3 reads TGTGCCACCAGCAGAAAGAAGTACAATGAGCAGTTCTTC. The V call is TRBV15, the J call TRBJ2-1; D remains unclear. The CDR3 consists of 13 residues. Per the germline V gene, CDR1 is LNHNV and CDR2 is YYDKDF (reference sequence). Trimming removed 2 bases from V and 4 bases from J, with 6 bases in between.

The chain recombines TRBV4-1 with TRBJ2-2; TRBD2 matches at 7 bases. Germline V lookup: CDR1 MGHRA, CDR2 YSYEKL. J gave up 2 bases and V 1 base, and 7 bases lay outside the gene matches. The CDR3 totals 17 residues. The CDR3, as DNA: TGCGCCAGCAGCCAAGTGGGGCTAGCGGTTAACACCGGGGAGCTGTTTTTT. The encoded protein is CASSQVGLAVNTGELFF.

The J gene is TRBJ1-5, the V gene TRBV6-1; 9 nucleotides line up with TRBD1. CDR3 length: 19 amino acids. The V gene's germline CDR1 is MNHNS and CDR2 SASEGT. Trimming removed 6 bases from V and 1 base from J; junction bases left unmatched: 16. The CDR3 is CASRPTGTGLAGSNQPQHF. CDR3 nucleotides: TGTGCCAGCAGACCAACCGGGACAGGGTTGGCAGGCAGCAATCAGCCCCAGCATTTT.

The rearrangement links TRBV12-3 or TRBV12-4 to TRBJ2-5, with 7 bases matching TRBD2. The V gene end was trimmed by 5 bases and the J gene end by 2 bases; junction bases not matched to a gene: 20. The CDR3 extends over 19 amino acids. Here the CDR3 DNA reads TGTGCCAGCAGTCCGCTGCCAGGTTCTAGCGGAGAGGGGCAAGAGACCCAGTACTTC. Amino acids: CASSPLPGSSGEGQETQYF.

This clonotype occurred a few times. J is TRBJ1-6 and V is TRBV7-2; D is unresolved. Germline V gene data show CDR1 as SGHTA and CDR2 as FQGNSA. The CDR3 contains 15 residues. V shed 4 bases and J shed 4 bases, with 11 bases lying between them. CDR3 sequence (DNA): TGTGCCAGCAGCTCCGGAGCGGGTTATAATTCACCCCTCCACTTT. This encodes CASSSGAGYNSPLHF.

This clonotype was observed a few times. The genes are TRBV5-1 and TRBJ2-7, with D perhaps matching TRBD1 or TRBD2 (5 bases each). Trimming stripped 2 bases from V and 6 bases from J, with 18 bases between. CDR3 length equals 15 residues. Germline assignment: CDR1 SGHRS and CDR2 YFSETQ. The CDR3 here is CASSFIRGPLTEQYF. DNA of the CDR3: TGCGCCAGCAGCTTTATTCGGGGACCGTTGACCGAGCAGTACTTC.

V usage is TRBV5-1 and J usage is TRBJ2-1, with D possibly matching TRBD1 (7 bases). Germline V gene lookup returns CDR1 SGHRS and CDR2 YFSETQ. V was shortened by 7 bases and J by 7 bases, with 9 bases between the two germline ends. The CDR3 sequence is 11 residues long. CDR3 DNA sequence: TGCGCCAGCGCGGGACAGAATGAGCAGTTCTTC. Translating gives CASAGQNEQFF.

The chain employs TRBV29-1 and TRBJ2-3; D is undetermined. The length of the CDR3 is 10 residues. CDR1 is SQVTM and CDR2 is ANQGSEA in the germline V gene. Trimming stripped 5 bases from V and 6 bases from J, with 6 bases between. CDR3 sequence: CSVKRDTQYF. CDR3 coding DNA: TGCAGCGTTAAGAGGGATACGCAGTATTTT.

The J gene is TRBJ1-5, the V gene TRBV5-1; 9 positions agree with TRBD1. V lost 5 bases and J lost 3; bases outside the gene matches: 12. This CDR3 spans 17 amino acids. CDR1 and CDR2 (germline): SGHRS, YFSETQ. The CDR3 here is CASRPEQTGGNNQPQHF. In DNA, the CDR3 is TGCGCCAGCAGGCCCGAACAGACAGGGGGTAACAATCAGCCCCAGCATTTT.

This rearrangement joins TRBV6-1 to TRBJ2-7; 8 bases map to TRBD2. Trimming removed 5 bases from V and 12 bases from J; junction bases left unmatched: 9. This CDR3 has 12 residues. Germline CDR1 and CDR2: MNHNS and SASEGT. The CDR3 nucleotides are TGTGCCAGCAGTACAGCGGGGGAGGCGCGGTACTTC. It translates to CASSTAGEARYF.

The chain is built from TRBV29-1 and TRBJ2-7; the match to TRBD2 covers 12 bases. The CDR3 has 13 residues. The V gene end was trimmed by 5 bases and the J gene end by 7 bases; junction bases not matched to a gene: 6. Germline V lookup: CDR1 SQVTM, CDR2 ANQGSEA. The CDR3 region is CSVRLAGEGEQYF. The CDR3 DNA is TGCAGCGTTCGACTAGCGGGAGAGGGGGAGCAGTACTTC.

This chain connects TRBV15 to TRBJ2-7; perhaps TRBD1 as D (6 bases). Germline-derived CDR1 and CDR2 are LNHNV and YYDKDF (reference sequence). The CDR3 is 16 residues long. The V end lost 0 bases, the J end lost 6 bases, and 18 bases lay between the germline ends. The DNA for the CDR3 is TGTGCCACCAGCAGAGATCTTGGCCAGGGGTTTGGCGAGCAGTACTTC. Translation gives CATSRDLGQGFGEQYF.

The chain combines TRBV7-8 with TRBJ2-1; D could derive from TRBD1 or TRBD2 (5 bases each). V gave up 5 bases and J gave up 9 bases, with 11 bases separating them. This CDR3 comprises 12 residues. The germline gives CDR1 SGHVS, CDR2 FQNEAQ. This CDR3 reads CASSNSDSEQFF. CDR3 sequence (DNA): TGTGCCAGCAGCAATAGCGACAGTGAGCAGTTCTTC.

This clonotype was seen more than once but under ten times. The chain is built from TRBV12-3 or TRBV12-4 and TRBJ2-1; D uncertain. The CDR3 totals 15 residues. Trimming left V 4 bases short and J 0 bases short, with 10 bases between. CDR3 residues: CASSSGVSSYNEQFF. The CDR3 nucleotides read TGTGCCAGCAGTTCCGGAGTGAGCTCCTACAATGAGCAGTTCTTC.

The chain employs TRBV20-1 and TRBJ1-5; D unclear. V gave up 5 bases and J gave up 7 bases, with 12 bases separating them. The CDR3 consists of 12 residues. Germline CDR1 reads DFQATT; CDR2 reads SNEGSKA (reference sequence). CDR3: CSALAGRQPQHF. CDR3 in DNA: TGCAGTGCTTTAGCGGGCCGGCAGCCCCAGCATTTT.

This rearrangement joins TRBV5-1 to TRBJ2-3; 7 nucleotides match TRBD1. This CDR3 is 15 amino acids long. With V trimmed by 1 base and J by 5 bases, 7 bases remained unmatched. The germline V gene has CDR1 SGHRS and CDR2 YFSETQ. CDR3 amino acids: CASSLPLTGVDTQYF. CDR3 DNA: TGCGCCAGCAGCTTGCCCCTCACAGGGGTAGATACGCAGTATTTT.

The chain couples TRBV13 to TRBJ1-1; TRBD1 matches 10 bases. The CDR3 covers 14 residues. In germline, CDR1 is PRHDT, CDR2 FYEKMQ (reference sequence). V shed 3 bases and J 6 bases; nucleotides not matched to a gene: 4. The CDR3 spells CASSLGQGFSEAFF. DNA for the CDR3: TGTGCCAGCAGCTTGGGACAGGGGTTCTCTGAAGCTTTCTTT.

The chain links TRBV6-1 to TRBJ2-7, with D possibly being TRBD1 (5 bases). Germline V lookup: CDR1 MNHNS, CDR2 SASEGT. This CDR3 is 12 amino acids long. V was pared by 2 bases and J by 3 bases, with 5 bases between. CDR3 loop: CASSEQGYEQYV. CDR3 nucleotide sequence: TGTGCCAGCAGTGAACAGGGCTACGAGCAGTACGTC.

This rearrangement joins TRBV19 to TRBJ2-6; D gene uncertain. V was shortened by 8 bases and J by 0 bases, with 20 bases between the two germline ends. Germline V gene sequence: CDR1 LNHDA, CDR2 SQIVND (reference sequence). The CDR3 spans 18 residues. In DNA, the CDR3 is TGTGCCAGTCTCCCCCTGCAAGCTGTTAGCTCTGGGGCCAACGTCCTGACTTTC. It is translated as CASLPLQAVSSGANVLTF.

The CDR3 bases are TGTGCCAGCAGTTTAGAAGAGGGACGTGGTAGCAATGAGCAGTTCTTC. It is translated as CASSLEEGRGSNEQFF. This chain uses TRBV12-3 or TRBV12-4 with TRBJ2-1; D is tentatively TRBD1 or TRBD2 (5 bases each). The CDR3 is 16 residues long. V was trimmed by 1 base and J by 6 bases, leaving 16 bases between them.

This chain joins TRBV27 and TRBJ1-2; D is unresolved. CDR1 is MNHEY and CDR2 is SMNVEV in the germline V gene (reference sequence). This CDR3 has 13 amino acids. Trimming removed 3 bases at V and 7 bases at J, with 12 bases between. CDR3 residues: CASSLRGNVGYTF. DNA for the CDR3: TGTGCCAGCAGTTTGCGAGGGAATGTTGGCTACACCTTC.

The V and J genes are TRBV7-9 and TRBJ1-3; no clear D. V gave up 5 bases and J gave up 4 bases, with 9 bases separating them. The length of the CDR3 is 13 residues. From germline, CDR1 is SEHNR and CDR2 FQNEAQ (reference sequence). The CDR3 is CASSLFGGNTIYF. CDR3 sequence (DNA): TGTGCCAGCAGCCTTTTTGGAGGAAACACCATATATTTT.

At least ten counts were recorded for this clonotype. DNA for the CDR3: TGCAGCGTTGAAAGAGGGACAGGCGAGGGCTACACCTTC. This translates into CSVERGTGEGYTF. The chain has TRBV29-1 and TRBJ1-2; TRBD1 aligns across 8 bases. CDR3 length: 13 residues. Germline assignment: CDR1 SQVTM and CDR2 ANQGSEA. Losses at the gene ends were 2 bases for V and 8 bases for J; bases not matched to a gene: 7.

This clonotype turned up a few times. The chain couples TRBV25-1 to TRBJ2-7; 11 positions agree with TRBD1. With V trimmed by 8 bases and J by 5 bases, 8 bases remained unmatched. The CDR3 spans 14 residues. The germline gives CDR1 MGHDK, CDR2 SYGVNS. CDR3 coding DNA: TGTGCCAGCCGATGGGGACAGGGGGTTAACGAGCAGTACGTC. Translation: CASRWGQGVNEQYV.